This T cell receptor beta chain was documented in a study of blood T cell repertoires in COVID-19. Background on the study: There were acute and convalescent COVID-19 samples, and they came from the United States, Italy and Spain. T cells, B-cell-depleted T cells, or PBMCs supplied cDNA or gDNA.

As processed by the authors: Amplification from reference gene primers served as the basis for estimated nucleated cell counts. Generated by immunoSEQ multiplex PCR, the TCRdb table keeps only in-frame clones and is missing some. Clone size and V and J calls were adopted from that table, with D and trimming inferred from the DNA. The table shows fewer than 200,000 clones, with about 87% occurring only once. This clone was counted once. Germline assignment: CDR1 LGHNT and CDR2 FRNRAP. The V and J ends lost 2 bases and 7 bases respectively, with 17 bases between them. The CDR3 extends over 15 amino acids.

This sequence was found in a man aged 60-69 years with acute or convalescent COVID-19. The chain uses TRBV12-5 and TRBJ2-5; tentative D call: TRBD1 (5 bases). Sequencing was performed on peripheral blood. CDR3 protein: CASGLRAMDKGTQYF. The DNA of the CDR3 is TGTGCTAGTGGTTTGAGGGCCATGGACAAGGGGACCCAGTACTTC.